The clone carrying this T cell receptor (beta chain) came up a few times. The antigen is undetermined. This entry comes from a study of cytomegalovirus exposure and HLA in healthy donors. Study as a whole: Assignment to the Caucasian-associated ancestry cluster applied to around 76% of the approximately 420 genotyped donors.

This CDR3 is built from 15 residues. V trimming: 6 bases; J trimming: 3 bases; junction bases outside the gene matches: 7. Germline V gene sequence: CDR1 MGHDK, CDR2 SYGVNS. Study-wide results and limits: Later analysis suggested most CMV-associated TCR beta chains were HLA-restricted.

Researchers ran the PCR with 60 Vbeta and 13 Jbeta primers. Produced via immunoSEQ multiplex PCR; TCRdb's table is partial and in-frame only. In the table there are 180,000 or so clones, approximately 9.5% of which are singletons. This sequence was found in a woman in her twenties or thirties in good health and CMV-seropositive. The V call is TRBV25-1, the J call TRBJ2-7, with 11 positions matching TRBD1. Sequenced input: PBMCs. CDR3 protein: CASRRAGQGGYEQYF. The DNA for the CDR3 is TGTGCCAGCAGGAGGGCGGGACAGGGGGGCTACGAGCAGTACTTC.